The text below deals with one T cell receptor (beta chain). This entry comes from a study of blood T cell repertoires in COVID-19. Original handling: Estimation of nucleated cell counts was performed using reference gene primer amplification. Method: immunoSEQ multiplex PCR; TCRdb's copy keeps in-frame clones and lacks some. V, J and clone size were drawn from that table, and D and trimming were deduced from the DNA. This table holds 60,000 to 85,000 clones, roughly three quarters found once. CDR3 length: 12 residues. Deletions cut 3 bases from V and 3 bases from J, with 8 bases between. CDR1 and CDR2 (germline): DFQATT, SNEGSKA (reference sequence).

V gene TRBV20-1 combines with J gene TRBJ1-2, with D unclear. The receptor's source is a human donor in a cohort sampled during active COVID-19. The sample taken for sequencing was peripheral blood. DNA for the CDR3: TGCAGTGCTAGTCCCGCGGACTATGGCTACACCTTC. Translating it yields CSASPADYGYTF.